The 24 T cell receptor beta chains presented below share a single source sample, sequenced in a study of blood T cells in healthy people across ages. Next came a second PCR, run for 7 to 11 cycles, which used a sample-barcoded 5' primer along with a J-beta primer mix. Using its own MiXCR run on the 5' RACE reads, TCRdb lists one record per CDR3 protein. Seen here are approximately 1.5 million distinct CDR3 sequences, approximately 43% observed once, and the top ten hold less than 5%. Sequencing input: blood. These receptor sequences come from a woman aged 18-30 years in good health.

The chain has TRBV20-1 and TRBJ2-5; D is perhaps TRBD1 (6 bases). This CDR3 is 13 amino acids long. V was clipped by 7 bases and J by 2 bases, with 14 bases between them. CDR1 is DFQATT and CDR2 is SNEGSKA in the germline V gene (reference sequence). CDR3 sequence reads: CSGLDRSQETQYF. CDR3 bases: TGCAGTGGCCTAGACAGGTCTCAAGAGACCCAGTACTTC.

The chain links TRBV7-6 to TRBJ2-1; no definite D call. V was trimmed by 3 bases and J by 6 bases, leaving 18 bases between them. There are 16 residues in the CDR3. Per germline, CDR1 SGHVS and CDR2 FNYEAQ. The DNA for the CDR3 is TGTGCCAGCAGCTTGATGGCCGGTCCCCAAAGCAATGAGCAGTTCTTC. Protein product: CASSLMAGPQSNEQFF.

This clonotype turned up a few times. The chain carries TRBV9 and TRBJ1-1; 7 nucleotides align to TRBD1. V was clipped by 4 bases and J by 5 bases; unmatched bases: 5. The CDR3 has 13 amino acids. Per germline, CDR1 SGDLS and CDR2 YYNGEE. The CDR3 DNA sequence: TGTGCCAGCAGCTATTACAGGGGAACTGAAGCTTTCTTT. Translating gives CASSYYRGTEAFF.

This rearrangement joins TRBV9 to TRBJ1-5; no firm D call. This CDR3 spans 16 amino acids. Trimming took 4 bases from V and 4 from J, leaving 18 bases between them. Germline CDR1 reads SGDLS; CDR2 reads YYNGEE. CDR3 nucleotide sequence: TGTGCCAGCAGCAAATACGGCACGGGAGGGAATCAGCCCCAGCATTTT. Its translation: CASSKYGTGGNQPQHF. Drawing the rest from reference TRBV9 and TRBJ1-5, the complete variable domain is DSGVTQTPKHLITATGQRVTLRCSPRSGDLSVYWYQQSLDQGLQFLIQYYNGEERAKGNILERFSAQQFPDLHSELNLSSLELGDSALYFCASSKYGTGGNQPQHFGDGTRLSIL.

The chain recombines TRBV14 with TRBJ1-6; 8 nucleotides agree with TRBD1. The CDR3 has 16 residues. The J segment lost 9 bases and the V segment lost 5 bases, leaving 12 bases of the junction unmatched. CDR1 is SGHDN and CDR2 is FVKESK in the germline V gene. The CDR3 region has the DNA TGTGCCAGCAGCTCGAGACAGGGGACCTGGGCTTCACCCCTCCACTTT. Its protein is CASSSRQGTWASPLHF.

This sequence joins TRBV7-9 and TRBJ1-5; TRBD1 matches at 11 bases. This CDR3 has 15 residues. Per germline, CDR1 SEHNR and CDR2 FQNEAQ (reference sequence). Trimming took 4 bases from V and 2 from J; bases not matched to a gene: 1. CDR3 amino acids: CASSWTGGGNQPQHF. CDR3 bases: TGTGCCAGCAGCTGGACAGGGGGCGGCAATCAGCCCCAGCATTTT.

The chain is built from TRBV4-3 and TRBJ2-7, with D possibly TRBD1 on 5 matching bases. V dropped 1 base and J dropped 0 bases, with 13 bases sitting between them. CDR3 length: 16 amino acids. The germline V gene has CDR1 LGHNA and CDR2 YSLEER. The CDR3: CASSQARQTPSYEQYF. The CDR3 nucleotides read TGCGCCAGCAGCCAAGCCAGACAGACCCCCTCCTACGAGCAGTACTTC.

This chain links TRBV28 with TRBJ2-1; 9 positions agree with TRBD2. The CDR3 length is 15 residues. J lost 3 bases, V lost 5 bases, and 5 bases had no gene match. Germline V CDR1 and CDR2: MDHEN, SYDVKM. The CDR3 region is CASSPLAGHYNEQFF. CDR3 nucleotides: TGTGCCAGCAGTCCCCTAGCGGGGCACTACAATGAGCAGTTCTTC.

This clonotype was counted a few times. The genes are TRBV7-9 and TRBJ2-3; 7 nucleotides match TRBD1. Germline V CDR1 and CDR2: SEHNR, FQNEAQ (reference sequence). The CDR3 runs 15 residues. Trimming cost V 2 bases and J 2 bases; bases outside gene matches: 4. The CDR3 loop reads CASSLKGGPTDTQYF. CDR3 DNA sequence: TGTGCCAGCAGCTTAAAAGGGGGCCCCACAGATACGCAGTATTTT.

The chain joins TRBV6-5 to TRBJ2-1; 8 bases are shared with TRBD2. The germline CDR1 and CDR2 sequences are MNHEY and SVGAGI. Trimming took 7 bases from V and 0 from J; bases not matched to a gene: 8. The CDR3 extends over 16 amino acids. The CDR3 region is CASKFRSGGSYNEQFF. The CDR3 coding sequence is TGTGCCAGCAAATTCCGCAGCGGGGGCTCCTACAATGAGCAGTTCTTC.

The chain has TRBV5-1 and TRBJ2-1, with TRBD2 identical over 7 bases. The germline V gene has CDR1 SGHRS and CDR2 YFSETQ. V lost 0 bases and J lost 0; bases outside the gene matches: 6. This CDR3 is built from 17 residues. CDR3 amino acids: CASSLGCGSLSYNEQFF. In DNA, the CDR3 is TGCGCCAGCAGCTTGGGCTGCGGGAGCCTCTCCTACAATGAGCAGTTCTTC.

This clonotype showed up just a few times. The rearrangement joins TRBV5-1 to TRBJ1-5; TRBD1 is a possible D gene (5 bases). CDR1 is SGHRS, CDR2 YFSETQ, per germline. V was shortened by 4 bases and J by 1 base, with 12 bases between the two germline ends. This CDR3 contains 15 residues. The chain's CDR3 is CASSPAGGSNQPQHF. The CDR3 DNA sequence: TGCGCCAGCAGCCCGGCGGGGGGGAGCAATCAGCCCCAGCATTTT.

Notes on this clonotype: A read error may explain this, as a much larger clone is one base away. The chain employs TRBV12-3 or TRBV12-4 and TRBJ2-1, with 14 bases lining up with TRBD2. The CDR3 has 18 amino acids. CDR3 amino acids: CAGSRKRGLAGDNDEQFF. CDR3 DNA sequence: TGTGCCGGCAGTCGGAAACGGGGACTAGCGGGGGATAACGATGAGCAGTTCTTC.

The genes are TRBV28 and TRBJ2-5; no reliable D call. CDR3 length: 13 residues. Looked up from germline, CDR1 is MDHEN and CDR2 is SYDVKM. V gave up 7 bases and J gave up 0 bases, with 9 bases separating them. CDR3 region: CASISEYQETQYF. The CDR3 nucleotides are TGTGCCAGCATCAGCGAGTACCAAGAGACCCAGTACTTC.

This clonotype has only a few counts. The CDR3 is CASSQAPGGYGYTF. The CDR3 coding sequence is TGCGCCAGCAGCCAAGCGCCAGGGGGCTATGGCTACACCTTC. The rearrangement joins TRBV4-3 to TRBJ1-2, with 7 bases identical to TRBD1. The CDR3 has 14 amino acids. The germline CDR1 and CDR2 sequences are LGHNA and YSLEER. J lost 4 bases, V lost 1 base, and 3 bases had no gene match.

The chain has TRBV2 and TRBJ2-5; 10 bases line up with TRBD2. Germline CDR1 SNHLY, CDR2 FYNNEI. This CDR3 has 13 residues. V dropped 10 bases and J dropped 11; count of bases not matched to a gene: 13. The CDR3 is CAIRTTSGNEQYF. In DNA form, the CDR3 reads TGTGCCATTCGTACCACTAGCGGGAATGAGCAGTACTTC. Together with reference TRBV2 and TRBJ2-5, the CDR3 gives the full variable domain: EPEVTQTPSHQVTQMGQEVILRCVPISNHLYFYWYRQILGQKVEFLVSFYNNEISEKSEIFDDQFSVERPDGSNFTLKIRSTKLEDSAMYFCAIRTTSGNEQYFGPGTRLLVL.

This clonotype was seen more than once but under ten times. V gene TRBV4-3 combines with J gene TRBJ1-6; TRBD1 is a possible D gene (6 bases). CDR1 and CDR2 (germline): LGHNA, YSLEER. Between the trimmed V and J ends, which lost 0 bases and 5 bases, there was a span of 17 bases. This CDR3 contains 18 residues. The CDR3 DNA reads as TGCGCCAGCAGCCAAGAGGTCTGGTGGGGACAAAATAATTCACCCCTCCACTTT. This gives the protein CASSQEVWWGQNNSPLHF.

The chain uses TRBV27 and TRBJ2-1, with TRBD2 matching over 11 bases. V was clipped by 7 bases and J by 4 bases; unmatched bases: 3. The CDR3 extends over 14 amino acids. Germline CDR1 MNHEY, CDR2 SMNVEV (reference sequence). This CDR3 is CASMPSGRYNEQFF. CDR3 bases: TGTGCCAGCATGCCTAGCGGGAGGTACAATGAGCAGTTCTTC.

This clonotype was recorded a few times. The chain joins TRBV11-2 to TRBJ2-5; 8 bases are a match to TRBD1. V gave up 5 bases and J gave up 4 bases; unmatched junction bases: 9. This CDR3 contains 15 residues. Per germline, CDR1 SGHAT and CDR2 FQNNGV. This chain's CDR3 is CASSPRSGQGETQYF. The CDR3, as DNA: TGTGCCAGCAGCCCCAGAAGTGGACAGGGAGAGACCCAGTACTTC.

This clonotype occurred a few times. The chain combines TRBV11-2 with TRBJ2-3, with 7 bases aligning to TRBD1. The J segment lost 0 bases and the V segment lost 0 bases, leaving 6 bases of the junction unmatched. The CDR3 consists of 17 residues. Germline-derived CDR1 and CDR2 are SGHAT and FQNNGV. In DNA form, the CDR3 reads TGTGCCAGCAGCTTAGATGGCAGGGGGATTAGCACAGATACGCAGTATTTT. Amino acid sequence: CASSLDGRGISTDTQYF.

The chain is built from TRBV12-3 or TRBV12-4 and TRBJ2-1; 9 bases line up with TRBD1. CDR3 length: 15 residues. The trim removed 7 bases at V and 6 bases at J, leaving 10 bases unmatched. The chain's CDR3 is CASNSDRGVGNEQFF. Here the CDR3 DNA reads TGTGCCAGCAATTCTGACAGGGGGGTTGGCAATGAGCAGTTCTTC.

This clonotype has a handful of counts. The chain couples TRBV7-2 to TRBJ1-5; D ambiguous. The CDR3 is 15 amino acids. Trimming pared 5 bases from V and 1 base from J, leaving 12 bases between. Germline-derived CDR1 and CDR2 are SGHTA and FQGNSA. CDR3 amino acids: CASSNQRLSNQPQHF. CDR3 sequence (DNA): TGTGCCAGCAGCAATCAGCGGCTGAGCAATCAGCCCCAGCATTTT. Full variable domain (remainder filled in from reference TRBV7-2 and TRBJ1-5): GAGVSQSPSNKVTEKGKDVELRCDPISGHTALYWYRQSLGQGLEFLIYFQGNSAPDKSGLPSDRFSAERTGGSVSTLTIQRTQQEDSAVYLCASSNQRLSNQPQHFGDGTRLSIL.

In this sample, this clonotype turned up a few times. The gene calls are TRBV12-3 or TRBV12-4 and TRBJ2-5, with no clear D. This CDR3 spans 13 amino acids. Trimming took off 5 bases at V and 4 bases at J, with 11 bases between the two ends. The CDR3 protein is CASSLMPPETQYF. CDR3 nucleotides: TGTGCCAGCAGTCTGATGCCTCCAGAGACCCAGTACTTC.

This clonotype appeared a single time. The chain combines TRBV12-3 or TRBV12-4 with TRBJ1-2; TRBD1 matches 7 bases. This CDR3 is 16 amino acids long. Trimming removed 6 bases from V and 7 bases from J; junction bases left unmatched: 17. In DNA form, the CDR3 reads TGTGCCAGCAGCCGTTCACAGGGGATCGGAGAAGGTGGCTACACCTTC. Its translation: CASSRSQGIGEGGYTF.